Following are 30 T cell receptor beta chains from one sample sequenced in a study of beta chain features in type 1 diabetes. Expressed TCRB transcripts were sequenced because the isolated RNA had all been reverse transcribed beforehand. Some clones are missing from TCRdb's copy, which holds only in-frame ones; the method was immunoSEQ multiplex PCR. The data hold hundreds of thousands of clones, with roughly 15% observed a single time. Material: central memory CD4+ T cells from blood. These receptors were collected from a man younger than 45 in good health.

A word on this clone: A far larger clone is just one base off, so this is likely a read error. J is TRBJ2-3 and V is TRBV29-1; a possible D gene is TRBD2 (6 bases). Germline CDR1 SQVTM, CDR2 ANQGSEA. Trimming took off 3 bases at V and 2 bases at J, with 15 bases between the two ends. The CDR3 covers 15 residues. CDR3 protein: CSVEGSSEITDTQYF. The CDR3 coding sequence is TGCAGCGTTGAGGGGTCTAGCGAAATCACAGATACGCAGTATTTT.

This clone was found many times. CDR3 in DNA: TGCAGCGTTGTCGACAGGGGATCCTACGAGCAGTACTTC. It codes for CSVVDRGSYEQYF. The chain recombines TRBV29-1 with TRBJ2-7; 8 bases line up with TRBD1. The CDR3 loop spans 13 amino acids. Germline CDR1 reads SQVTM; CDR2 reads ANQGSEA. Trimming took 4 bases from V and 1 from J; bases not matched to a gene: 3.

Only a few counts were recorded for this clone. This sequence joins TRBV2 and TRBJ2-4, with 8 bases matching TRBD1. The CDR3 is 13 residues long. Germline V gives CDR1 SNHLY, CDR2 FYNNEI. The ends lost 6 bases at V and 16 bases at J; junction bases unmatched: 14. The CDR3 protein is CASSGQGSTGGYF. The CDR3 DNA is TGTGCCAGCAGCGGACAGGGCTCCACCGGCGGCTACTTC.

The chain couples TRBV6-6 to TRBJ2-7; the match to TRBD2 covers 13 bases. This CDR3 has 16 amino acids. V dropped 4 bases and J dropped 7; count of bases not matched to a gene: 10. CDR1 and CDR2 from the germline V gene are MNHNY and SVGAGI (reference sequence). CDR3 coding DNA: TGTGCCAGCAGTTCCCCCGGGACTAGCGGGGCGGGAGAGCAGTACTTC. Its translation is CASSSPGTSGAGEQYF.

Only a few counts were recorded for this clone. Written as DNA, the CDR3 is TGTGCCAGCAGCGTATGGGGGGTAACCAATGAGCAGTTCTTC. Its protein is CASSVWGVTNEQFF. The genes are TRBV9 and TRBJ2-1, with D possibly being TRBD2 (6 bases). The CDR3 sequence is 14 residues long. Germline CDR1 is SGDLS and CDR2 is YYNGEE. The V and J ends lost 1 base and 6 bases respectively, with 11 bases between them.

The genes are TRBV7-9 and TRBJ1-1; D not resolved. There are 16 residues in the CDR3. The germline V gene has CDR1 SEHNR and CDR2 FQNEAQ (reference sequence). V lost 1 base to trimming and J lost 2 bases, with 14 bases between them. The DNA for the CDR3 is TGTGCCAGCAGCTTAGGAGGTACTTTAAGAAACACTGAAGCTTTCTTT. Protein: CASSLGGTLRNTEAFF.

The rearrangement uses TRBV7-2 and TRBJ2-4, with D perhaps TRBD1 or TRBD2 (5 bases each). In germline, CDR1 is SGHTA, CDR2 FQGNSA. This CDR3 has 17 residues. The V end lost 1 base, the J end lost 3 bases, and 16 bases lay between the germline ends. The CDR3 coding sequence is TGTGCCAGCAGCTTAGGGGGCACCTCCCGGGGCAAAAACATTCAGTACTTC. Translated, it gives CASSLGGTSRGKNIQYF.

This clone was observed a few times. The chain carries TRBV6-4 and TRBJ2-1, with D hard to call. Trimming removed 10 bases from V and 5 bases from J, with 21 bases in between. Germline V gene sequence: CDR1 MRHNA, CDR2 SNTAGT. The CDR3 covers 15 residues. This chain's CDR3 is CATPIAEVLNNEQFF. CDR3 DNA sequence: TGTGCCACTCCAATAGCCGAGGTCCTTAACAATGAGCAGTTCTTC.

This clone was recorded a few times. The gene calls are TRBV27 and TRBJ2-5; 12 bases agree with TRBD1. V trimming: 5 bases; J trimming: 4 bases; junction bases outside the gene matches: 5. The V gene's germline CDR1 is MNHEY and CDR2 SMNVEV (reference sequence). The length of the CDR3 is 15 residues. The CDR3, as DNA: TGTGCCAGCAGTCCCGGGACAGGGGGCGCAGAGACCCAGTACTTC. As protein: CASSPGTGGAETQYF.

The rearrangement links TRBV7-2 to TRBJ2-3; possible D gene TRBD2, 6 bases. The CDR3 has 13 amino acids. The germline V gene encodes CDR1 SGHTA and CDR2 FQGNSA. Trimming pared 3 bases from V and 6 bases from J, leaving 10 bases between. For the CDR3, the DNA is TGTGCCAGCAGCTTCTGGGAGGCGGATACGCAGTATTTT. Its protein product is CASSFWEADTQYF.

This clone was counted ten times or more. This chain joins TRBV7-9 and TRBJ2-1; possible D gene TRBD2, 6 bases. Trimming pared 5 bases from V and 4 bases from J, leaving 15 bases between. Germline V gene lookup returns CDR1 SEHNR and CDR2 FQNEAQ (reference sequence). CDR3 length: 15 residues. Written as DNA, the CDR3 is TGTGCCAGCAGCCCTTTGGGGGGTTCATACAATGAGCAGTTCTTC. It codes for CASSPLGGSYNEQFF.

The rearrangement joins TRBV5-1 to TRBJ1-1; 8 positions agree with TRBD1. CDR1 SGHRS and CDR2 YFSETQ come from the germline V gene. The CDR3 covers 14 residues. V lost 4 bases and J lost 2; bases outside the gene matches: 4. The CDR3 is CASSQDRVNTEAFF. The CDR3 DNA sequence: TGCGCCAGCAGCCAGGACAGGGTAAACACTGAAGCTTTCTTT.

This clone has a handful of counts. The CDR3 loop is CASSPFRVGTGELFF. The CDR3 nucleotides read TGTGCCAGCAGTCCTTTCAGGGTTGGAACCGGGGAGCTGTTTTTT. The chain combines TRBV6-6 with TRBJ2-2; tentative D call: TRBD1 (5 bases). V was shortened by 5 bases and J by 5 bases, with 15 bases between the two germline ends. Germline CDR1 MNHNY, CDR2 SVGAGI (reference sequence). CDR3 size: 15 residues.

The chain is built from TRBV7-3 and TRBJ2-2; tentative D call: TRBD2 (6 bases). Germline CDR1 SGHTA, CDR2 FQGTGA. Between the trimmed V and J ends, which lost 5 bases and 4 bases, there was a span of 8 bases. CDR3 size: 13 residues. This chain's CDR3 is CASSLGGTGELFF. The DNA for the CDR3 is TGTGCCAGCAGCCTGGGAGGCACCGGGGAGCTGTTTTTT.

The CDR3 bases are TGTGCCAGCAGCCAAGGGACACTCCAATATGGCTACACCTTC. Translated: CASSQGTLQYGYTF. The chain recombines TRBV4-2 with TRBJ1-2; D is perhaps TRBD1 (5 bases). V dropped 1 base and J dropped 5 bases, with 11 bases sitting between them. This CDR3 spans 14 amino acids. Germline CDR1 is LGHNA and CDR2 is YNFKEQ.

CDR3: CASGTGVETQYF. The CDR3 DNA sequence: TGTGCCAGCGGTACGGGGGTGGAGACCCAGTACTTC. The chain couples TRBV2 to TRBJ2-5; TRBD2 is a possible D gene (6 bases). The CDR3 has 12 residues. The V end lost 8 bases, the J end lost 5 bases, and 12 bases lay between the germline ends. The germline V gene has CDR1 SNHLY and CDR2 FYNNEI.

This chain uses TRBV19 with TRBJ2-5; 7 bases are a match to TRBD1. CDR1 is LNHDA, CDR2 SQIVND, per germline (reference sequence). Trimming at V came to 7 bases and at J to 4 bases, leaving 6 bases not matched to a gene. The CDR3 has 13 amino acids. The chain's CDR3 is CASTHTGAETQYF. The DNA of the CDR3 is TGTGCCAGTACCCACACAGGGGCAGAGACCCAGTACTTC.

V is TRBV30 and J is TRBJ2-2; TRBD1 is a possible D gene (6 bases). CDR3 size: 15 residues. Germline V lookup: CDR1 GTSNPN, CDR2 SVGIG (reference sequence). V lost 5 bases and J 4 bases, leaving 17 bases between the germline ends. The CDR3 loop is CAWVGGNWLTGELFF. CDR3 coding DNA: TGTGCCTGGGTAGGGGGAAATTGGCTCACCGGGGAGCTGTTTTTT. Based on the CDR3 plus reference TRBV30 and TRBJ2-2, the full variable domain is SQTIHQWPATLVQPVGSPLSLECTVEGTSNPNLYWYRQAAGRGLQLLFYSVGIGQISSEVPQNLSASRPQDRQFILSSKKLLLSDSGFYLCAWVGGNWLTGELFFGEGSRLTVL.

The table lists this clone with a few counts. This chain joins TRBV11-2 and TRBJ2-5; tentatively, D is TRBD1 or TRBD2 (5 bases each). CDR1 and CDR2 from the germline V gene are SGHAT and FQNNGV. The CDR3 consists of 14 residues. The V gene lost 5 bases and the J gene lost 2 bases, with 12 bases spanning the gap. The CDR3 is CASSTSGGQETQYF. Here the CDR3 DNA reads TGTGCCAGCAGCACAAGTGGGGGTCAAGAGACCCAGTACTTC. The entire variable domain, with the rest obtained from reference TRBV11-2 and TRBJ2-5, is as follows: EAGVAQSPRYKIIEKRQSVAFWCNPISGHATLYWYQQILGQGPKLLIQFQNNGVVDDSQLPKDRFSAERLKGVDSTLKIQPAKLEDSAVYLCASSTSGGQETQYFGPGTRLLVL.

The chain uses TRBV11-2 and TRBJ1-1; D ambiguous. Germline V CDR1 and CDR2: SGHAT, FQNNGV. The CDR3 spans 11 residues. V lost 6 bases and J lost 3, with 5 bases in between. In DNA, the CDR3 is TGTGCCAGCAGTGATTACACTGAAGCTTTCTTT. Protein: CASSDYTEAFF.

V usage is TRBV5-4 and J usage is TRBJ2-3; tentatively, D is TRBD1 (6 bases). V was cut by 5 bases and J by 1 base, with 17 bases left in between. Germline V gene lookup returns CDR1 SGHNT and CDR2 YYREEE (reference sequence). The CDR3 is 16 residues long. CDR3 in amino acids: CASRHASGGGTDTQYF. CDR3 sequence (DNA): TGTGCCAGCAGACATGCTTCTGGGGGCGGCACAGATACGCAGTATTTT.

In its sample, this clone was seen a few times. The rearrangement links TRBV5-1 to TRBJ1-5; possibly TRBD1 for D (6 bases). Germline V lookup: CDR1 SGHRS, CDR2 YFSETQ. This CDR3 region has 14 residues. V dropped 0 bases and J dropped 9 bases, with 13 bases sitting between them. The DNA for the CDR3 is TGCGCCAGCAGCTTGGAGGAAGGGGGACGGCCCCAGCATTTT. Its translation is CASSLEEGGRPQHF.

This clone was recorded at least ten times. The chain joins TRBV28 to TRBJ2-5, with 7 nucleotides matching TRBD2. J gave up 1 base and V 6 bases, and 8 bases lay outside the gene matches. Germline V CDR1 and CDR2: MDHEN, SYDVKM. The CDR3 has 15 amino acids. The CDR3 sequence: CASSSAGLLQETQYF. For the CDR3, the DNA is TGTGCCAGCAGCTCTGCGGGACTACTCCAAGAGACCCAGTACTTC.

This clone was counted at least ten times. The rearrangement joins TRBV6-5 to TRBJ2-1; 10 bases fit TRBD2. Germline V gene lookup returns CDR1 MNHEY and CDR2 SVGAGI. V shed 8 bases and J 7 bases; nucleotides not matched to a gene: 5. This CDR3 is built from 13 residues. The CDR3 DNA sequence: TGTGCCAGCCTAGCGGGAGAATCAAATGAGCAGTTCTTC. Translation: CASLAGESNEQFF.

The chain carries TRBV5-6 and TRBJ2-3, with a possible D match to TRBD2 (6 bases). Trimming stripped 2 bases from V and 0 bases from J, with 10 bases between. CDR1 and CDR2 (germline): SGHDT, YYEEEE. There are 15 residues in the CDR3. The chain's CDR3 is CASSLIADSTDTQYF. CDR3 sequence (DNA): TGTGCCAGCAGCTTAATAGCGGATAGCACAGATACGCAGTATTTT.

This clone was seen a handful of times. The V call is TRBV11-2, the J call TRBJ1-1, with D perhaps TRBD1 (5 bases). The CDR3 has 16 residues. V was shortened by 4 bases and J by 1 base, with 16 bases between the two germline ends. CDR1 is SGHAT and CDR2 is FQNNGV in the germline V gene. The chain's CDR3 is CASSSTPGLPNTEAFF. For the CDR3, the DNA is TGTGCCAGCAGCTCCACACCGGGACTCCCGAACACTGAAGCTTTCTTT. Filled out from reference TRBV11-2 and TRBJ1-1, the complete variable domain reads EAGVAQSPRYKIIEKRQSVAFWCNPISGHATLYWYQQILGQGPKLLIQFQNNGVVDDSQLPKDRFSAERLKGVDSTLKIQPAKLEDSAVYLCASSSTPGLPNTEAFFGQGTRLTVV.

The rearrangement links TRBV29-1 to TRBJ2-2, with 7 positions matching TRBD1. V shed 3 bases, J shed 6 bases, and the junction held 7 bases outside the gene matches. From germline, CDR1 is SQVTM and CDR2 ANQGSEA. CDR3 length: 14 amino acids. The CDR3 bases are TGCAGCGTTGACATGACAGGGCACGCCGGGGAGCTGTTTTTT. It translates to CSVDMTGHAGELFF.

The chain links TRBV7-9 to TRBJ2-2; D unclear. CDR3 length: 12 amino acids. Germline CDR1 is SEHNR and CDR2 is FQNEAQ (reference sequence). V lost 2 bases and J lost 5, with 3 bases in between. As DNA, the CDR3 is TGTGCCAGCAGCTTAAGAACCGGGGAGCTGTTTTTT. It yields the protein CASSLRTGELFF.

V and J are TRBV7-2 and TRBJ2-3, with D possibly called TRBD1 or TRBD2 (5 bases each). The ends were cut back, 0 bases at V and 6 bases at J, with 13 bases in the middle. This CDR3 has 15 amino acids. The germline gives CDR1 SGHTA, CDR2 FQGNSA. CDR3 region: CASSLAGETSDTQYF. DNA for the CDR3: TGTGCCAGCAGCTTAGCGGGGGAGACCTCGGATACGCAGTATTTT.

This clone appeared a single time. The chain joins TRBV7-3 to TRBJ2-6; D is unresolved. This CDR3 region has 15 residues. Trimming stripped 5 bases from V and 1 base from J, with 9 bases between. Germline V gene sequence: CDR1 SGHTA, CDR2 FQGTGA. This CDR3 reads CASSPHGSGANVLTF. In DNA, the CDR3 is TGTGCCAGCAGCCCGCACGGGTCTGGGGCCAACGTCCTGACTTTC.